This TCR beta chain was recorded in a study of T cell repertoires in cytomegalovirus infection. Whole-study context: HLA-C-restricted CMV epitopes, recently identified, and well-studied HLA-B-restricted ones were used by the study. It was the public TCR beta signatures that indicated both CMV infection and matching HLA type.

Worth noting for this clonotype: Antigen: not known.

TCRdb used MiXCR to reprocess the reads, holding one entry per CDR3 protein. Here the sample spans 550,000 to 850,000 distinct CDR3 sequences, around 30% being singletons. Findings and caveats of the study: Predominance within the ex vivo response was attributable to HLA-C-restricted CMV-specific TCR beta clonotypes.

Sequences were derived from cultured PBMCs, sampled from culture after CMV antigen stimulation. The source is a human donor in good health (CMV status not recorded). Some clones in this sample may be carry-over from other donors' samples.

Here the CDR3 reads CASGDRGWNIQYF. CDR3 DNA: TGTGCCAGTGGTGACAGGGGCTGGAACATTCAGTACTTC. V usage is TRBV19 and J usage is TRBJ2-4, with 8 nucleotides matching TRBD1. Trimming cost V 8 bases and J 7 bases; bases outside gene matches: 7. The CDR3 runs to 13 residues. Germline V lookup: CDR1 LNHDA, CDR2 SQIVND (reference sequence).